This record concerns one T cell receptor (beta chain) sequence. Patients of the Seattle cohort, enrolled during active infection, were followed longitudinally. This entry comes from a study of blood T cell repertoires in COVID-19. Clones were read by immunoSEQ multiplex PCR, and TCRdb kept only the in-frame ones, dropping some. The repertoire includes more than 200,000 clones, more than 85% of them detected once, and approximately 5.1% sits in the top ten. Input material: peripheral blood. The source of this sequence is an older woman with COVID-19, enrolled during active disease.

Written as DNA, the CDR3 is TGTGCCAGCAGTACGGACAGGGGCTGGACTGAAGCTTTCTTT. As protein: CASSTDRGWTEAFF. The J gene is TRBJ1-1, the V gene TRBV6-2 or TRBV6-3; 9 bases fit TRBD1. CDR3 length equals 14 residues. Germline CDR1 MNHEY, CDR2 SVGEGT. J was trimmed by 5 bases and V by 5 bases; bases with no gene match: 6.